The rows below give T cell receptor beta chains drawn from one sample of a study of T cells after yellow fever vaccination. TCRdb analysed the 5' RACE reads with MiXCR anew, one entry per CDR3 protein. The table shows some 600,000 distinct CDR3 sequences, with approximately 13% occurring only once. Sequences were derived from PBMCs, sampled on the day of the yellow fever booster vaccination. Every receptor here comes from a young man who received the YFV17D yellow fever vaccine. CDR3s include the opening cysteine and the closing phenylalanine or tryptophan. A D gene is named only where the DNA matches it firmly. Clone size is shown for a subset of rows, as once, few, many or a class of expanded clone.

>TRBJ1-2|few|TRBD1|TRBV7-2
TGTGCCAGCAGCTTAGACAGGGGGCATGTCTACACCTTC
CASSLDRGHVYTF
>TRBJ2-7|few|-|TRBV19
TGTGCCAGTAGTAAAGAGGGGCGCTACGAGCAGTACTTC
CASSKEGRYEQYF
>TRBJ2-5|-|TRBD2|TRBV15
TGTGCCACCAGTGGTAGCGGGAGGCCAGAGACCCAGTACTTC
CATSGSGRPETQYF
>TRBJ2-7|-|TRBD1|TRBV7-8
TGTGCCAGCAGCCTCCGGGACAGGGATCCGCTGTTTTCGTACGAGCAGTACTTC
CASSLRDRDPLFSYEQYF
>TRBJ2-2|many|-|TRBV20-1
TGCAGTGCTAGAGTGGCAGGGCGGGCTGGCACCGGGGAGCTGTTTTTT
CSARVAGRAGTGELFF
>TRBJ2-3|-|-|TRBV6-5
TGTGCCAGCAGTTACTCGGGGGCGGTAAGCACAGATACGCAGTATTTT
CASSYSGAVSTDTQYF
>TRBJ2-7|-|-|TRBV10-2
TGCGCCAGCAGTGAGTCAGCGGGCTACGAGCAGTACTTC
CASSESAGYEQYF
>TRBJ2-7|-|TRBD1|TRBV30
TGTGCCTGGGGTGTGGGGACAGGGGAGAACGAGCAGTACTTC
CAWGVGTGENEQYF
>TRBJ2-7|few|-|TRBV5-1
TGCGCCAGCAGCTTGGCGGGAGAATCCGGCTACGAGCAGTACTTC
CASSLAGESGYEQYF
>TRBJ2-2|many|-|TRBV5-1
TGCGCCAGCAGCGACCTTAGGGCCTCAAACACCGGGGAGCTGTTTTTT
CASSDLRASNTGELFF
>TRBJ2-1|few|-|TRBV7-2
TGTGCCAGCAGCTCGGGACCAGTCAATGAGCAGTTCTTC
CASSSGPVNEQFF
>TRBJ1-5|-|-|TRBV6-5
TGTGCCAGCAGTTACTCGAGGGTTGACTCTCAGCCCCAGCATTTT
CASSYSRVDSQPQHF
>TRBJ2-2|-|TRBD2|TRBV10-2
TGCGCCAGCCGGACTAGCGGTCGGGAGCTGTTTTTT
CASRTSGRELFF
>TRBJ2-3|-|TRBD2|TRBV18
TGTGCCAGCCGAGGACTAGCAACTAGCACAGATACGCAGTATTTT
CASRGLATSTDTQYF
>TRBJ2-3|few|-|TRBV4-3
TGCGCCAGCAGCCAGCTAGCCACCGGAGCAGATACGCAGTATTTT
CASSQLATGADTQYF
>TRBJ2-1|-|TRBD2|TRBV11-2
TGTGCCAGCAGCCGAGGCCCCGGGACTAGCGGAGGCTACAATGAGCAGTTCTTC
CASSRGPGTSGGYNEQFF
>TRBJ1-1|-|-|TRBV28
TGTGCCAGCAGGAAGACAGCTTACATGAACACTGAAGCTTTCTTT
CASRKTAYMNTEAFF
>TRBJ2-2|-|TRBD1|TRBV20-1
TGCAGTGCTAGTAACGGACAGGTGGATACCGGGGAGCTGTTTTTT
CSASNGQVDTGELFF
>TRBJ2-3|few|TRBD2|TRBV6-1
TGTGCCAGCAGGCCAACTAGCGGGCTTCAGGTAGATACGCAGTATTTT
CASRPTSGLQVDTQYF
>TRBJ1-1|-|-|TRBV4-3
TGCGCCAGCAGCCAAGATTTGGGGAGAAACACTGAAGCTTTCTTT
CASSQDLGRNTEAFF
>TRBJ2-1|few|TRBD2|TRBV6-2/TRBV6-3
TGTGCCAGTCGACTGATAGCGGGCAATGAGCAGTTCTTC
CASRLIAGNEQFF
>TRBJ2-7|few|-|TRBV7-2
TGTGCCAGCAGCTTTACAGGTCAGATCGAGCAGTACTTC
CASSFTGQIEQYF
>TRBJ2-1|few|-|TRBV20-1
TGCAGTGCTATGCGGGCGACGAGCTCCTACAATGAGCAGTTCTTC
CSAMRATSSYNEQFF
>TRBJ2-7|-|TRBD1|TRBV12-3/TRBV12-4
TGTGCCAGCAGTTGGACAGGGGACGGGACCTACGAGCAGTACTTC
CASSWTGDGTYEQYF
>TRBJ1-5|-|-|TRBV19
TGTGCCAGTAGCCGGCTGCAGGGCGGCGGTCAGCCCCAGCATTTT
CASSRLQGGGQPQHF
>TRBJ2-1|few|TRBD2|TRBV12-5
TGTGCTAGTGGATCTCTAGCGGGAGAATTCAATGAGCAGTTCTTC
CASGSLAGEFNEQFF
>TRBJ2-3|-|TRBD2|TRBV5-1
TGCGCCAGCAGCTTGCACGCGGGAGTCGGCACAGATACGCAGTATTTT
CASSLHAGVGTDTQYF
>TRBJ2-2|few|-|TRBV29-1
TGCAGCGTTGAGGTCAGATACACCGGGGAGCTGTTTTTT
CSVEVRYTGELFF
>TRBJ2-2|few|-|TRBV6-5
TGTGCCAGCAGTTACCAGACTCCGCCCGGGGAGCTGTTTTTT
CASSYQTPPGELFF
>TRBJ1-1|many|TRBD1|TRBV9
TGTGCCAGCAGCGTAGGACCGACAGGGGTTCCCACTGAAGCTTTCTTT
CASSVGPTGVPTEAFF
>TRBJ2-2|-|TRBD1|TRBV5-1
TGCGCCAGCAGCTTGACGGGACAGGGGATGACCGGGGAGCTGTTTTTT
CASSLTGQGMTGELFF
>TRBJ2-4|-|-|TRBV20-1
TGCAGCGGAGGGGGTTCCAAAAACATTCAGTACTTC
CSGGGSKNIQYF
>TRBJ2-1|-|TRBD1|TRBV5-1
TGCGCCAGCATGATTGGACAGGGATTTGTGAATGAGCAGTTCTTC
CASMIGQGFVNEQFF
>TRBJ2-7|few|TRBD2|TRBV10-3
TGTGCCACAGGACTAGCGGGGATTTACGAGCAGTACTTC
CATGLAGIYEQYF
>TRBJ2-1|-|-|TRBV5-1
TGCGCCAGCAGCTTGGACAGTCCCTACAATGAGCAGTTCTTC
CASSLDSPYNEQFF
>TRBJ2-2|few|-|TRBV7-3
TGTGCCAGCAGCCCCCCGTTGAACCCCTTTTCGGGCGGGGAGCTGTTTTTT
CASSPPLNPFSGGELFF
>TRBJ1-2|many|-|TRBV6-5
TGTGCCAGCAGTTACCTACAGACTAACTATGGCTACACCTTC
CASSYLQTNYGYTF
>TRBJ2-6|few|TRBD1|TRBV15
TGTGCCACCAGCAGACACCGGGACAGTCCGTCTGGGGCCAACGTCCTGACTTTC
CATSRHRDSPSGANVLTF
>TRBJ2-3|few|TRBD2|TRBV20-1
TGCAGTGGAATGCTGGGAGGGAAAGATACGCAGTATTTT
CSGMLGGKDTQYF
>TRBJ2-3|many|TRBD2|TRBV12-3/TRBV12-4
TGTGCCAGCAGTTCAGGTTCTAGCGGGAGTGGCGATACGCAGTATTTT
CASSSGSSGSGDTQYF
>TRBJ2-1|few|-|TRBV7-2
TGTGCCAGCAGCCCGCGGTCGGGATACTACAATGAGCAGTTCTTC
CASSPRSGYYNEQFF
>TRBJ1-3|few|-|TRBV12-3/TRBV12-4
TGTGCCAGCATCCTTTACAGAGGCTCTGGAAACACCATATATTTT
CASILYRGSGNTIYF
>TRBJ1-5|few|-|TRBV12-3/TRBV12-4
TGTGCCAGCAGTCCAGGGTTTGGCAATCAGCCCCAGCATTTT
CASSPGFGNQPQHF
>TRBJ2-7|many|-|TRBV12-3/TRBV12-4
TGTACCCCCGGGACTGGGTCCTACGAGCAGTACTTC
CTPGTGSYEQYF
>TRBJ2-3|-|-|TRBV20-1
TGCAGTGCTACCGTCGGCAGTAGCACAGATACGCAGTATTTT
CSATVGSSTDTQYF
>TRBJ1-1|few|-|TRBV5-1
TGCGCCAGCACCCTACAGGCTTCGAACACTGAAGCTTTCTTT
CASTLQASNTEAFF
>TRBJ2-2|few|-|TRBV12-3/TRBV12-4
TGTGCCAGCACCCGCATAGGGGACGCGAACACCGGGGAGCTGTTTTTT
CASTRIGDANTGELFF
>TRBJ2-6|few|TRBD1|TRBV7-2
TGTGCCAGCAGCTCAGCCCGGGACAGGGTTAGCTCTGGGGCCAACGTCCTGACTTTC
CASSSARDRVSSGANVLTF
>TRBJ1-1|few|TRBD1|TRBV29-1
TGCAGCGCTAAGGACAGGGAGGCTTTTGATTTCTTT
CSAKDREAFDFF
>TRBJ2-5|-|-|TRBV5-1
TGCGCCAGCGATCTTGGGTCAACCCCCCAAGAGACCCAGTACTTC
CASDLGSTPQETQYF
>TRBJ2-1|-|TRBD2|TRBV5-1
TGCGCCAGCAGCGAAAGGACTAGCGGGAGAGGAGATGAGCAGTTCTTC
CASSERTSGRGDEQFF
>TRBJ2-7|-|TRBD2|TRBV5-6
TGTGCCAGCAGCTTGCCCGGGAGGGCCTCCGAGCAGTACTTC
CASSLPGRASEQYF
>TRBJ1-2|few|TRBD1|TRBV3-1
TGTGCCAGCAGCCAAGTGGGGGACAGGGACTACTATGGCTACACCTTC
CASSQVGDRDYYGYTF